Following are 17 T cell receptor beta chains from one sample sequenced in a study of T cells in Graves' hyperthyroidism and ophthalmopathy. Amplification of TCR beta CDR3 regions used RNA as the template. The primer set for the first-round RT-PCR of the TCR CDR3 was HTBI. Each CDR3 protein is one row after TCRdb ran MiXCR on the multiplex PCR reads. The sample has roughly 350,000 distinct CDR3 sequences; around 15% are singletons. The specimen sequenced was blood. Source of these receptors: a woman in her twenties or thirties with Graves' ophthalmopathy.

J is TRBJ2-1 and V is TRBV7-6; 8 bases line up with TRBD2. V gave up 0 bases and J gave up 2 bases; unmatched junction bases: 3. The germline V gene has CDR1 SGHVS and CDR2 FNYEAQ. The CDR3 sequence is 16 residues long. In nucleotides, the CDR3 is TGTGCCAGCAGCTTAGCTCGGGGGGGAACCTACAATGAGCAGTTCTTC. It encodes CASSLARGGTYNEQFF.

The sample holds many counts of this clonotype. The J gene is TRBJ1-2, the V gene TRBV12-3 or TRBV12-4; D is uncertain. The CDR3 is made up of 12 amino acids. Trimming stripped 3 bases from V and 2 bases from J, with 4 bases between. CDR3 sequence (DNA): TGTGCCAGCAGTTTGGACAACTATGGCTACACCTTC. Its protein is CASSLDNYGYTF.

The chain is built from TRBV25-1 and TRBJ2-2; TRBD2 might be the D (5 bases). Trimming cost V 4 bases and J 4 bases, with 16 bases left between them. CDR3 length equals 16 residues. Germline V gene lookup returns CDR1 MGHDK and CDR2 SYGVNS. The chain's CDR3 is CASSGTTDFLTGELFF. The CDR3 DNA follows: TGTGCCAGCAGTGGAACGACGGACTTCCTCACCGGGGAGCTGTTTTTT.

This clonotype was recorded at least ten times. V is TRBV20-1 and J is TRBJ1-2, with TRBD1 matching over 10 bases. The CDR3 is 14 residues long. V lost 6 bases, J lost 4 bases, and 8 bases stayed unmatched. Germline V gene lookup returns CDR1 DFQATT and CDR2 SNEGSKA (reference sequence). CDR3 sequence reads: CSALGQGGGYGYTF. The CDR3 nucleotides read TGCAGTGCCCTCGGACAGGGGGGAGGCTATGGCTACACCTTC.

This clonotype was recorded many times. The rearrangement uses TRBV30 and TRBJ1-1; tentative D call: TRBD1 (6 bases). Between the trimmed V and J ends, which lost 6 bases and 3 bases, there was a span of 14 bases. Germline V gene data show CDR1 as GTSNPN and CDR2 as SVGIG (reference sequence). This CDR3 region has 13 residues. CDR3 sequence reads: CACTGLGDTEAFF. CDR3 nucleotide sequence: TGTGCCTGTACAGGGTTAGGGGACACTGAAGCTTTCTTT. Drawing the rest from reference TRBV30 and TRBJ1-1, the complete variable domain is SQTIHQWPATLVQPVGSPLSLECTVEGTSNPNLYWYRQAAGRGLQLLFYSVGIGQISSEVPQNLSASRPQDRQFILSSKKLLLSDSGFYLCACTGLGDTEAFFGQGTRLTVV.

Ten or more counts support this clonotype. The CDR3 is CASSAQTGGRTEAFF. The CDR3 region has the DNA TGTGCCAGCAGTGCCCAAACAGGGGGACGGACTGAAGCTTTCTTT. The chain employs TRBV6-1 and TRBJ1-1, with 8 bases lining up with TRBD1. Germline assignment: CDR1 MNHNS and CDR2 SASEGT. V lost 4 bases, J lost 5 bases, and 9 bases stayed unmatched. The length of the CDR3 is 15 residues.

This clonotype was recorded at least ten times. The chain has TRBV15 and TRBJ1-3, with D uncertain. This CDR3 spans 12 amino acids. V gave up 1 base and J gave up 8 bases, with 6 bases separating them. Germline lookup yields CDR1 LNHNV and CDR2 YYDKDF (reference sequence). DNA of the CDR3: TGTGCCACCAGCAGAGGGGGAGACACCATATATTTT. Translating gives CATSRGGDTIYF.

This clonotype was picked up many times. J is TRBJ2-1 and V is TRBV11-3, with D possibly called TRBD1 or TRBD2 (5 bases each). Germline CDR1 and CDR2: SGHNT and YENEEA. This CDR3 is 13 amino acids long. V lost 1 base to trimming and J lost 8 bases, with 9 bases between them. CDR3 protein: CASSLAGTDEQFF. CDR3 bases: TGTGCCAGCAGCTTAGCCGGGACCGATGAGCAGTTCTTC.

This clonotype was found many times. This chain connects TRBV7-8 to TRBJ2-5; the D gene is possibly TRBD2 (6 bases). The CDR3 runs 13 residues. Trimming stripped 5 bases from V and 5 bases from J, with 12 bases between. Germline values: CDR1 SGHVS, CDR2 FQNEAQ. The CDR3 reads CASSLSGWETQYF. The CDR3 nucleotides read TGTGCCAGCAGCCTCAGCGGGTGGGAGACCCAGTACTTC. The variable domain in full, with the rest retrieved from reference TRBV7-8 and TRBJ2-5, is GAGVSQSPRYKVAKRGQDVALRCDPISGHVSLFWYQQALGQGPEFLTYFQNEAQLDKSGLPSDRFFAERPEGSVSTLKIQRTQQEDSAVYLCASSLSGWETQYFGPGTRLLVL.

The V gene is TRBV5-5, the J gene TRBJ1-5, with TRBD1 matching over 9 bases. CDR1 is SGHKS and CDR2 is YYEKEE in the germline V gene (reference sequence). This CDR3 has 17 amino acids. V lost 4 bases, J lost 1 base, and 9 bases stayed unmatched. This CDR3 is CASSAFRGQGSNQPQHF. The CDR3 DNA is TGTGCCAGCAGCGCATTTCGGGGACAGGGAAGCAATCAGCCCCAGCATTTT. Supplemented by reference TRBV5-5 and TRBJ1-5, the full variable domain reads DAGVTQSPTHLIKTRGQQVTLRCSPISGHKSVSWYQQVLGQGPQFIFQYYEKEERGRGNFPDRFSARQFPNYSSELNVNALLLGDSALYLCASSAFRGQGSNQPQHFGDGTRLSIL.

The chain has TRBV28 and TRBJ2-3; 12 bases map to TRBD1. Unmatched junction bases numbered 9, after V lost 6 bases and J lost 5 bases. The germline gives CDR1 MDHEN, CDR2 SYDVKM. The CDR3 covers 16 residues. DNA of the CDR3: TGTGCCAGCAGCGACTGGGGACAGGGGGCCGGAGATACGCAGTATTTT. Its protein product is CASSDWGQGAGDTQYF.

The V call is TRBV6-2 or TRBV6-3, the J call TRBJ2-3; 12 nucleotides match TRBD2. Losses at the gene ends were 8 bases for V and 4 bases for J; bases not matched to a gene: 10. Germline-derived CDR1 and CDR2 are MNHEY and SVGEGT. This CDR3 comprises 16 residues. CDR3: CASGEWASGGADTQYF. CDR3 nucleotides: TGTGCCAGCGGGGAGTGGGCTAGCGGGGGGGCAGATACGCAGTATTTT.

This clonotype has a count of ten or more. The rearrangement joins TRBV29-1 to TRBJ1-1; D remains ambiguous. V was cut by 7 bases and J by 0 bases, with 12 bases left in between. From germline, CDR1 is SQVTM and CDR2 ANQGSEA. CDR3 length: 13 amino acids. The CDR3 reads CSASDGLNTEAFF. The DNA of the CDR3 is TGCAGCGCTTCGGACGGATTGAACACTGAAGCTTTCTTT.

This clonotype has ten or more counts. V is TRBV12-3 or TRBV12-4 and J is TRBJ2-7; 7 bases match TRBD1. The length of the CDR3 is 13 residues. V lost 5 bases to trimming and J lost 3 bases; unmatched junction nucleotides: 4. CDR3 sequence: CASSQGTDYEQYF. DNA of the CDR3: TGTGCCAGCAGTCAGGGGACAGACTACGAGCAGTACTTC.

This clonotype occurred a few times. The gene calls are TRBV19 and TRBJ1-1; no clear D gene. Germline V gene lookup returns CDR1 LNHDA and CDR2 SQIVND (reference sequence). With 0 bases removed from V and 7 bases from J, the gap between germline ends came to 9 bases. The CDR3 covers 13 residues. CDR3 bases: TGTGCCAGTAGTATAGATGTCGGGAGTGAAGCTTTCTTT. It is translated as CASSIDVGSEAFF.

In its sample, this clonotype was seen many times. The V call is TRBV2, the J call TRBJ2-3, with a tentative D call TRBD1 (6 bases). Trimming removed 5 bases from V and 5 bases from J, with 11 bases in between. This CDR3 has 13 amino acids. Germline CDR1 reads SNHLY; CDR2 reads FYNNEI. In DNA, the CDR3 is TGTGCCAGCAGTACTTACAGGGAAGATACGCAGTATTTT. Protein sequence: CASSTYREDTQYF.

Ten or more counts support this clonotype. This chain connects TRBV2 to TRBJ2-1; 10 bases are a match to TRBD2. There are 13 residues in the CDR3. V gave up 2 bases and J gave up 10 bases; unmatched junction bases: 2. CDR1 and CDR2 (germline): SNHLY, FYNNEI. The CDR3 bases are TGTGCCAGCAGTGAATGGGGACTAGCGGAGCAGTTCTTC. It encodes CASSEWGLAEQFF.